The present TCR beta chain was sequenced within a study of blood T cells in healthy people across ages. Findings and caveats of the study: More naive CD4+ cells and higher diversity marked long-lived donors relative to aged donors.

There are 15 residues in the CDR3. The junction had 11 bases not matched to a gene; V was cut back by 6 bases and J by 8 bases. Germline CDR1 reads MNHEY; CDR2 reads SVGEGT. This clonotype was detected a few times. Its cognate antigen is unknown. Together with a sample-barcoded 5' primer, a J-beta primer mix was included in a second PCR lasting about 7 to 11 cycles. TCRdb recomputed calls from the 5' RACE reads with MiXCR, one row per CDR3 protein. There are around 780,000 distinct CDR3 sequences in the sample; about 56% occur only once, and roughly 25% lies in the top ten. The rearrangement joins TRBV6-2 or TRBV6-3 to TRBJ2-1, with 9 bases fitting TRBD2. Sequences were obtained from blood. This clonotype was sampled from a man in his forties in good health. The CDR3 here is CASRYAGTSLDEQFF. DNA for the CDR3: TGTGCCAGCAGATATGCCGGGACTAGCCTTGATGAGCAGTTCTTC.